Each of the 30 T cell receptor beta chains below was sequenced from the same sample in a study of technical replicates of blood from a few donors. TCRdb's table, derived via immunoSEQ multiplex PCR, lists solely in-frame clones and lacks some. Among 90,000 to 100,000 clones listed, almost 96% were seen once. Sequenced sample: T cells isolated from PBMCs. The receptors derive from a human donor in good health.

The V gene is TRBV18, the J gene TRBJ2-7, with 9 bases that match TRBD2. There are 14 residues in the CDR3. The ends lost 3 bases at V and 3 bases at J; junction bases unmatched: 3. Germline V gene data show CDR1 as KGHSH and CDR2 as LQKENI. The CDR3 reads CASSPVSGSYEQYF. CDR3 sequence (DNA): TGTGCCAGCTCACCTGTTAGCGGGAGCTACGAGCAGTACTTC.

CDR3 coding DNA: TGTGCCAGTAGTCCTCAGACAGGGTTGAGCTCCTACGAGCAGTACTTC. Its protein is CASSPQTGLSSYEQYF. The chain is built from TRBV19 and TRBJ2-7, with 7 bases aligning to TRBD1. The CDR3 loop spans 16 amino acids. Germline CDR1 and CDR2: LNHDA and SQIVND (reference sequence). V lost 5 bases, J lost 0 bases, and 10 bases stayed unmatched.

This chain joins TRBV6-1 and TRBJ2-1, with D possibly being TRBD2 (5 bases). V lost 6 bases, J lost 9 bases, and 15 bases lay in between. Germline CDR1 reads MNHNS; CDR2 reads SASEGT. This CDR3 is 13 amino acids long. CDR3 in amino acids: CASSPRGLGEQFF. CDR3 coding DNA: TGTGCCAGCAGCCCTCGGGGTTTGGGTGAGCAGTTCTTC.

This rearrangement joins TRBV4-1 to TRBJ2-7, with D maybe TRBD1 (6 bases). Germline CDR1 and CDR2: MGHRA and YSYEKL. The CDR3 extends over 16 amino acids. Trimming stripped 1 base from V and 6 bases from J, with 19 bases between. The CDR3 sequence is CASSQVLGTLPSEQYF. CDR3 nucleotide sequence: TGCGCCAGCAGCCAAGTGTTGGGGACACTTCCGTCCGAGCAGTACTTC.

The CDR3 region is CASSLSRTGGLAGGGNEQFF. Here the CDR3 DNA reads TGTGCCAGCAGTTTATCCCGGACAGGGGGCCTCGCCGGGGGAGGTAATGAGCAGTTCTTC. The V call is TRBV27, the J call TRBJ2-1; the match to TRBD1 covers 11 bases. With 0 bases clipped from V and 7 bases from J, the junction kept 17 bases outside the gene matches. The germline V gene has CDR1 MNHEY and CDR2 SMNVEV (reference sequence). The CDR3 covers 20 residues.

The chain carries TRBV5-4 and TRBJ2-5; D gene uncertain. CDR3 length: 14 residues. Per the germline V gene, CDR1 is SGHNT and CDR2 is YYREEE (reference sequence). With 0 bases removed from V and 0 bases from J, the gap between germline ends came to 6 bases. The CDR3 protein is CASSLAGNQETQYF. The CDR3, as DNA: TGTGCCAGCAGCTTGGCAGGTAACCAAGAGACCCAGTACTTC.

As to this clone: The identical CDR3 is also encoded by other nucleotide sequences in the sample. This sequence joins TRBV27 and TRBJ2-7, with 9 positions matching TRBD1. Germline lookup yields CDR1 MNHEY and CDR2 SMNVEV (reference sequence). Trimming took 2 bases from V and 1 from J; bases not matched to a gene: 3. The CDR3 runs 15 residues. Written as DNA, the CDR3 is TGTGCCAGCAGTTTAGGGACAGGGCCTTCCTACGAGCAGTACTTC. This sequence encodes CASSLGTGPSYEQYF.

The chain has TRBV18 and TRBJ1-2, with 9 nucleotides matching TRBD1. The germline V gene has CDR1 KGHSH and CDR2 LQKENI. This CDR3 region has 16 residues. The trim removed 8 bases at V and 4 bases at J, leaving 14 bases unmatched. CDR3 protein: CASKGTGTAEGYGYTF. CDR3 DNA: TGTGCCAGCAAGGGGACAGGGACCGCGGAGGGCTATGGCTACACCTTC.

The chain joins TRBV19 to TRBJ2-2; tentatively, D is TRBD1 (6 bases). V lost 9 bases to trimming and J lost 4 bases, with 12 bases between them. The CDR3 contains 13 residues. The germline CDR1 and CDR2 sequences are LNHDA and SQIVND (reference sequence). The CDR3: CASTTGFTGELFF. CDR3 DNA sequence: TGTGCCAGCACCACAGGGTTCACCGGGGAGCTGTTTTTT.

A few counts support this clone. This rearrangement joins TRBV29-1 to TRBJ1-1; D not resolved. Per the germline V gene, CDR1 is SQVTM and CDR2 is ANQGSEA. The CDR3 consists of 15 residues. The ends were cut back, 5 bases at V and 4 bases at J, with 20 bases in the middle. This chain's CDR3 is CSVPQVGSEGTEAFF. CDR3 sequence (DNA): TGCAGCGTTCCCCAGGTTGGAAGCGAGGGCACTGAAGCTTTCTTT.

This chain joins TRBV19 and TRBJ2-5; 7 nucleotides match TRBD1. The trim removed 3 bases at V and 5 bases at J, leaving 3 bases unmatched. The CDR3 totals 13 residues. Germline-derived CDR1 and CDR2 are LNHDA and SQIVND (reference sequence). The CDR3 DNA is TGTGCCAGTAGTATTACAGGGGTGGAGACCCAGTACTTC. Encoded protein: CASSITGVETQYF.

This chain joins TRBV5-4 and TRBJ2-1, with a possible D match to TRBD2 (7 bases). Germline CDR1 and CDR2: SGHNT and YYREEE (reference sequence). There are 13 residues in the CDR3. The germline V and J ends were trimmed by 4 bases and 8 bases, with 13 bases remaining between them. CDR3 sequence: CASSPGGGDEQFF. CDR3 nucleotide sequence: TGTGCCAGCAGCCCTGGGGGGGGCGATGAGCAGTTCTTC.

The genes are TRBV10-1 and TRBJ1-3, with D uncertain. Looked up from germline, CDR1 is WNHNN and CDR2 is SYGVQD (reference sequence). The germline V and J ends were trimmed by 7 bases and 0 bases, with 13 bases remaining between them. The CDR3 contains 15 residues. CDR3 bases: TGCGCCAGCACCCCCCAACTCACCTCTGGAAACACCATATATTTT. Amino acids: CASTPQLTSGNTIYF.

This chain joins TRBV30 and TRBJ1-1, with 9 bases aligning to TRBD1. This CDR3 is built from 15 residues. The germline CDR1 and CDR2 sequences are GTSNPN and SVGIG (reference sequence). Unmatched junction bases numbered 8, after V lost 3 bases and J lost 3 bases. The CDR3 DNA reads TGTGCCTGGAGCCCATCCGGGACAGGGTACACTGAAGCTTTCTTT. Protein sequence: CAWSPSGTGYTEAFF.

This clone appeared a single time. This chain connects TRBV19 to TRBJ1-4; D is uncertain. CDR1 and CDR2 (germline): LNHDA, SQIVND (reference sequence). This CDR3 is 14 amino acids long. With 5 bases removed from V and 2 bases from J, the gap between germline ends came to 9 bases. The CDR3 sequence is CASSGPVTNEKLFF. For the CDR3, the DNA is TGTGCCAGTAGTGGGCCAGTTACTAATGAAAAACTGTTTTTT.

The chain recombines TRBV19 with TRBJ2-7, with TRBD1 matching over 11 bases. With V trimmed by 5 bases and J by 4 bases, 7 bases remained unmatched. The CDR3 is 15 amino acids. The germline V gene encodes CDR1 LNHDA and CDR2 SQIVND (reference sequence). The CDR3 DNA reads TGTGCCAGTAGTCATCCCGGGACAGGGGGATACGAGCAGTACTTC. This sequence encodes CASSHPGTGGYEQYF.

The rearrangement joins TRBV14 to TRBJ1-2; D unresolved. The CDR3 length is 14 residues. V lost 3 bases and J 3 bases, leaving 11 bases between the germline ends. CDR1 is SGHDN, CDR2 FVKESK, per germline. As DNA, the CDR3 is TGTGCCAGCAGCCAGGAAACGGCGGACTATGGCTACACCTTC. Its translation is CASSQETADYGYTF.

This clone was recorded once. The gene calls are TRBV10-1 and TRBJ2-5; no reliable D call. Germline V gene sequence: CDR1 WNHNN, CDR2 SYGVQD (reference sequence). This CDR3 spans 13 amino acids. Between the trimmed V and J ends, which lost 4 bases and 2 bases, there was a span of 8 bases. CDR3 sequence: CASSGAQQETQYF. CDR3 nucleotides: TGCGCCAGCAGTGGGGCCCAACAAGAGACCCAGTACTTC.

This clone appeared a single time. The J gene is TRBJ1-2, the V gene TRBV5-5; 9 nucleotides line up with TRBD1. The CDR3 extends over 15 amino acids. With V trimmed by 5 bases and J by 3 bases, 8 bases remained unmatched. Germline V gene sequence: CDR1 SGHKS, CDR2 YYEKEE (reference sequence). CDR3 sequence: CASRTTGGSYYGYTF. In DNA, the CDR3 is TGTGCCAGCAGAACTACAGGGGGCTCTTACTATGGCTACACCTTC.

The CDR3 protein is CASSFPRVLAASTDTQYF. As DNA, the CDR3 is TGTGCCAGCAGCTTCCCGAGGGTTCTAGCGGCGAGCACAGATACGCAGTATTTT. The chain couples TRBV7-9 to TRBJ2-3; TRBD2 matches 7 bases. The CDR3 spans 18 residues. V lost 3 bases and J lost 0; bases outside the gene matches: 12. Per the germline V gene, CDR1 is SEHNR and CDR2 is FQNEAQ (reference sequence).

J is TRBJ1-2 and V is TRBV2; 8 bases align to TRBD1. The CDR3 is 17 residues long. Germline V CDR1 and CDR2: SNHLY, FYNNEI. V lost 7 bases to trimming and J lost 3 bases; unmatched junction nucleotides: 16. The CDR3 protein is CASNNPTQGARDYGYTF. The CDR3 DNA follows: TGTGCCAGCAATAATCCTACTCAGGGGGCGCGCGACTATGGCTACACCTTC.

This clone was observed a single time. This chain connects TRBV11-2 to TRBJ2-7, with 9 bases aligning to TRBD1. This CDR3 region has 15 residues. Germline CDR1 and CDR2: SGHAT and FQNNGV. The V gene end was trimmed by 5 bases and the J gene end by 5 bases; junction bases not matched to a gene: 10. The CDR3 nucleotides are TGTGCCAGCAGCCTATCTGGGACAGGGAGACACGAGCAGTACTTC. Translating it yields CASSLSGTGRHEQYF. The whole variable domain, filled in from reference TRBV11-2 and TRBJ2-7, reads EAGVAQSPRYKIIEKRQSVAFWCNPISGHATLYWYQQILGQGPKLLIQFQNNGVVDDSQLPKDRFSAERLKGVDSTLKIQPAKLEDSAVYLCASSLSGTGRHEQYFGPGTRLTVT.

The chain links TRBV2 to TRBJ1-5; perhaps TRBD1 as D (5 bases). V shed 1 base and J shed 2 bases, with 15 bases lying between them. The CDR3 runs 17 residues. Germline V gene lookup returns CDR1 SNHLY and CDR2 FYNNEI. This chain's CDR3 is CASSEVFRRGRNQPQHF. Written as DNA, the CDR3 is TGTGCCAGCAGTGAAGTTTTTCGGCGGGGACGCAATCAGCCCCAGCATTTT.

This sequence joins TRBV11-2 and TRBJ2-2, with D uncertain. V was clipped by 1 base and J by 6 bases, with 6 bases between them. The V gene's germline CDR1 is SGHAT and CDR2 FQNNGV. This CDR3 comprises 13 residues. For the CDR3, the DNA is TGTGCCAGCAGCTTAGGAAGCCCCGGGGAGCTGTTTTTT. Its translation is CASSLGSPGELFF. Variable domain in full (rest from reference TRBV11-2 and TRBJ2-2): EAGVAQSPRYKIIEKRQSVAFWCNPISGHATLYWYQQILGQGPKLLIQFQNNGVVDDSQLPKDRFSAERLKGVDSTLKIQPAKLEDSAVYLCASSLGSPGELFFGEGSRLTVL.

The chain is built from TRBV7-6 and TRBJ2-5; 8 nucleotides agree with TRBD2. Germline CDR1 and CDR2: SGHVS and FNYEAQ. With V trimmed by 5 bases and J by 4 bases, 12 bases remained unmatched. The CDR3 is made up of 16 amino acids. The CDR3 DNA sequence: TGTGCCAGCAGCCACCTGCCAGCGGGAGATCGAGAGACCCAGTACTTC. Translation gives CASSHLPAGDRETQYF.

This chain uses TRBV19 with TRBJ2-7; 8 bases are shared with TRBD1. In germline, CDR1 is LNHDA, CDR2 SQIVND (reference sequence). The CDR3 has 14 amino acids. V lost 8 bases and J lost 0; bases outside the gene matches: 6. The CDR3, as DNA: TGTGCCAGTGCTACCGGGACAGGCTCCTACGAGCAGTACTTC. It specifies CASATGTGSYEQYF. The entire variable domain, with the rest obtained from reference TRBV19 and TRBJ2-7, is as follows: DGGITQSPKYLFRKEGQNVTLSCEQNLNHDAMYWYRQDPGQGLRLIYYSQIVNDFQKGDIAEGYSVSREKKESFPLTVTSAQKNPTAFYLCASATGTGSYEQYFGPGTRLTVT.

The V gene is TRBV27, the J gene TRBJ1-3; D gene uncertain. The CDR3 has 12 amino acids. The V end was cut by 8 bases, the J end by 4 bases, with 9 bases between. Germline-derived CDR1 and CDR2 are MNHEY and SMNVEV (reference sequence). CDR3 nucleotide sequence: TGTGCCAGCCGAGGAGGGGGAAACACCATATATTTT. This codes for CASRGGGNTIYF.

J is TRBJ1-3 and V is TRBV5-1; D is unresolved. The length of the CDR3 is 15 residues. Trimming removed 0 bases at V and 4 bases at J, with 11 bases between. CDR1 is SGHRS, CDR2 YFSETQ, per germline. CDR3 in amino acids: CASSLDPGGGNTIYF. The CDR3 DNA sequence: TGCGCCAGCAGCTTGGATCCTGGCGGGGGAAACACCATATATTTT.

The chain joins TRBV10-1 to TRBJ2-5; D not resolved. Trimming left V 4 bases short and J 4 bases short, with 10 bases between. Germline values: CDR1 WNHNN, CDR2 SYGVQD (reference sequence). The CDR3 has 13 residues. CDR3 amino acids: CASSALETETQYF. CDR3 bases: TGCGCCAGCAGTGCTTTGGAGACAGAGACCCAGTACTTC.

The chain combines TRBV5-1 with TRBJ2-7, with TRBD2 matching over 12 bases. Germline CDR1 reads SGHRS; CDR2 reads YFSETQ. The CDR3 runs 15 residues. J was trimmed by 5 bases and V by 1 base; bases with no gene match: 4. The CDR3 nucleotides are TGCGCCAGCAGCTTGCGGACTAGCGGGAACAACGAGCAGTACTTC. Its protein is CASSLRTSGNNEQYF. The variable domain in full, with the rest retrieved from reference TRBV5-1 and TRBJ2-7, is KAGVTQTPRYLIKTRGQQVTLSCSPISGHRSVSWYQQTPGQGLQFLFEYFSETQRNKGNFPGRFSGRQFSNSRSEMNVSTLELGDSALYLCASSLRTSGNNEQYFGPGTRLTVT.